This T cell receptor (beta chain) was identified during a study of blood T cell repertoires in COVID-19. Study at large: Samples came from the United States, Italy and Spain, spanning acute and convalescent COVID-19.

The CDR3 is 16 residues long. V lost 0 bases and J 3 bases, leaving 11 bases between the germline ends. Germline loops: CDR1 LNHNV, CDR2 YYDKDF (reference sequence). Profiling relied on immunoSEQ multiplex PCR, and the TCRdb table lists in-frame clones only, not all of them. The data contain roughly 290,000 clones, roughly 90% of them singletons. This chain joins TRBV15 and TRBJ2-2; unclear D gene. The sequencing sample was made of PBMCs or T cells enriched from blood (not recorded which). This sequence was found in a woman between 40 and 55 years old who had recovered from COVID-19. The CDR3 region has the DNA TGTGCCACCAGCAGAGATCTAGACCACTACACCGGGGAGCTGTTTTTT. Protein product: CATSRDLDHYTGELFF.